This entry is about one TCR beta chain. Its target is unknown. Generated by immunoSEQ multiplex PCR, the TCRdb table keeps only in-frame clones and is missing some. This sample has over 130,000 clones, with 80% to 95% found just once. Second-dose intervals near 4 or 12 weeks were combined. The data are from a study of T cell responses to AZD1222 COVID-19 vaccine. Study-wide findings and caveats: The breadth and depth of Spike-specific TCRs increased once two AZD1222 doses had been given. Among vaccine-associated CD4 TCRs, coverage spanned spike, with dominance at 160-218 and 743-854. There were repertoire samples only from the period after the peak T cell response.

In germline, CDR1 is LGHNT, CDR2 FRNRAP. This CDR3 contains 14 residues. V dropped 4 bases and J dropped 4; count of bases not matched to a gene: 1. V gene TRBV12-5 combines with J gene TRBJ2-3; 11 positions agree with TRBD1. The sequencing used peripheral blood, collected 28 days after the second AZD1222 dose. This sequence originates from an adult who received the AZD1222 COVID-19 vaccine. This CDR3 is CASGSGQGADTQYF. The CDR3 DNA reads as TGTGCTAGTGGTTCGGGACAGGGGGCAGATACGCAGTATTTT.